This entry lists 6 T cell receptor beta chains sequenced from one sample in a study of T cell responses to AZD1222 COVID-19 vaccine. The assay was immunoSEQ multiplex PCR, and TCRdb's table has in-frame clones only and misses some. The data hold about 150,000 clones, with around 85% observed a single time. Sequencing used peripheral blood, obtained on day 0 of MenACWY control vaccination. The receptors here all came from an adult in good health.

The rearrangement joins TRBV5-5 to TRBJ1-2; 11 nucleotides match TRBD1. With V trimmed by 4 bases and J by 6 bases, 11 bases remained unmatched. The CDR3 runs to 16 residues. Looked up from germline, CDR1 is SGHKS and CDR2 is YYEKEE (reference sequence). The CDR3 region has the DNA TGTGCCAGCAGCCCCGCACCGGGACAGGGGGTTGATGGCTACACCTTC. Its translation: CASSPAPGQGVDGYTF.

The genes are TRBV3-1 (or the pseudogene TRBV3-2) and TRBJ2-1, with 15 nucleotides matching TRBD2. The trim removed 4 bases at V and 9 bases at J, leaving 7 bases unmatched. The CDR3 totals 16 residues. Germline V CDR1 and CDR2: LGHDT, YNNKEL (reference sequence). CDR3 sequence (DNA): TGTGCCAGCAGCCCGGGACTAGCGGGAGGATCCGGTGAGCAGTTCTTC. Its translation is CASSPGLAGGSGEQFF.

This sequence joins TRBV4-3 and TRBJ2-5; D is unclear. This CDR3 is 16 amino acids long. CDR1 LGHNA and CDR2 YSLEER come from the germline V gene. V lost 0 bases, J lost 4 bases, and 15 bases lay in between. The CDR3 loop reads CASSQDFSAAAETQYF. CDR3 bases: TGCGCCAGCAGCCAAGATTTCTCGGCGGCGGCAGAGACCCAGTACTTC.

The chain has TRBV6-5 and TRBJ1-2; D gene unclear. V lost 0 bases, J lost 8 bases, and 10 bases lay in between. Germline V gives CDR1 MNHEY, CDR2 SVGAGI. There are 13 residues in the CDR3. The CDR3 nucleotides read TGTGCCAGCAGTTACTCGTTCAAGTCGGGCTACACCTTC. The encoded protein is CASSYSFKSGYTF.

The chain uses TRBV12-5 and TRBJ2-1; D perhaps matches TRBD1 (6 bases). The CDR3 loop spans 12 amino acids. Germline lookup yields CDR1 LGHNT and CDR2 FRNRAP. V shed 6 bases and J shed 10 bases, with 13 bases lying between them. CDR3 DNA sequence: TGTGCTAGTGGCCCCGGACAGAACGAGCAGTTCTTC. Protein: CASGPGQNEQFF.

The chain uses TRBV2 and TRBJ2-7; D might be TRBD1 (6 bases). Germline CDR1 is SNHLY and CDR2 is FYNNEI. CDR3 length: 13 residues. V was shortened by 3 bases and J by 4 bases, with 10 bases between the two germline ends. DNA of the CDR3: TGTGCCAGCAGTGACGGGACAAGATACGAGCAGTACTTC. Its translation: CASSDGTRYEQYF.